This T cell receptor beta chain is from a study of T cell responses to AZD1222 COVID-19 vaccine. Study-wide background: Timing groups of about 4 and about 12 weeks for second doses were pooled.

Sequenced by immunoSEQ multiplex PCR; TCRdb stores in-frame clones only, minus some. The sample includes approximately 260,000 clones, 90% to 95% seen only once; the top ten take approximately 0.52%. Germline V CDR1 and CDR2: SQVTM, ANQGSEA. The V gene lost 6 bases and the J gene lost 2 bases, with 9 bases spanning the gap. This CDR3 region has 12 residues. In regard to this clone: The antigen remains unidentified.

Study-level findings and limits: The repertoires were collected only after the peak T cell response. Close to half of all spike-specific TCRs reportedly target regions of the variants that are unmutated.

The sequencing used peripheral blood, collected on day 0 of AZD1222 vaccination. The chain joins TRBV29-1 to TRBJ2-3; D is unclear. The TCR originated in an adult in good health. CDR3 DNA sequence: TGCAGCGTAATGACTGTCACAGATACGCAGTATTTT. Amino acids: CSVMTVTDTQYF.